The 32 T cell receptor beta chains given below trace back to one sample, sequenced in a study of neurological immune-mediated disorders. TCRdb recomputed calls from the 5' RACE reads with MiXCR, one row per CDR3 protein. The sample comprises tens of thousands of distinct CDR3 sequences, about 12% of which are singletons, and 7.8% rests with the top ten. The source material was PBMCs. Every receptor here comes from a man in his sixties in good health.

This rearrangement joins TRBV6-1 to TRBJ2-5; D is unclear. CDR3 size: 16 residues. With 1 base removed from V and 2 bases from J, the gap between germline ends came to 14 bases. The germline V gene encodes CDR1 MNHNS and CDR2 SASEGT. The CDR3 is CASSEVSLRGQETQYF. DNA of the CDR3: TGTGCCAGCAGTGAAGTCTCTTTGAGAGGACAAGAGACCCAGTACTTC.

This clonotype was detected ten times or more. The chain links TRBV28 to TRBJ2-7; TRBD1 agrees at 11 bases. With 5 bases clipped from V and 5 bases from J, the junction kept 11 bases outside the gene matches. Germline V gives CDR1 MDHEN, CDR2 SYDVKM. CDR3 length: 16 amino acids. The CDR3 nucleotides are TGTGCCAGCAGTACCCGGACAGGGGGCGCGAAGGACGAGCAGTACTTC. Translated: CASSTRTGGAKDEQYF.

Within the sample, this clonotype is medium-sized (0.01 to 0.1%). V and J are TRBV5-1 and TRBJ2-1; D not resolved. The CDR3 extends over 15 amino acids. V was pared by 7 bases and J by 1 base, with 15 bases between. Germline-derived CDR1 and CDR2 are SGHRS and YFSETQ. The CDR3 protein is CASVPDLGSYNEQFF. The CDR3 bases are TGCGCCAGCGTCCCCGATCTAGGATCCTACAATGAGCAGTTCTTC.

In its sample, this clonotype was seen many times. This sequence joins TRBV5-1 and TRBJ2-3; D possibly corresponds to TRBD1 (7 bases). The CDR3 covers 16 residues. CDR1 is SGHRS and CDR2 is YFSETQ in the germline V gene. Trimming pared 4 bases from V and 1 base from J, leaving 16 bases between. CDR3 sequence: CASSRATGTGTDTQYF. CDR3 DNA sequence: TGCGCCAGCAGCCGTGCGACAGGGACTGGCACAGATACGCAGTATTTT.

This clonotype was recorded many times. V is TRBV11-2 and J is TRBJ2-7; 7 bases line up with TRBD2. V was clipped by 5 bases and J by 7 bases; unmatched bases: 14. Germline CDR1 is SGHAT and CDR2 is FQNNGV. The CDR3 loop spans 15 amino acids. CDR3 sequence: CASSLARHGGGEQYF. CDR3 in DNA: TGTGCCAGCAGCCTAGCCAGACATGGGGGGGGTGAGCAGTACTTC. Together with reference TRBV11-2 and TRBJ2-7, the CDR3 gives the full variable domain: EAGVAQSPRYKIIEKRQSVAFWCNPISGHATLYWYQQILGQGPKLLIQFQNNGVVDDSQLPKDRFSAERLKGVDSTLKIQPAKLEDSAVYLCASSLARHGGGEQYFGPGTRLTVT.

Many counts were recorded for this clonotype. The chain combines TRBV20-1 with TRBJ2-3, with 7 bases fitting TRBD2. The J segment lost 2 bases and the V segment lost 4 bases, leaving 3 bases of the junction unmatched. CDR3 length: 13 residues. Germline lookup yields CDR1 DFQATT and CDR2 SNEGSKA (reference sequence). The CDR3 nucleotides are TGCAGTGCTAACCGGGACTACACAGATACGCAGTATTTT. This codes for CSANRDYTDTQYF.

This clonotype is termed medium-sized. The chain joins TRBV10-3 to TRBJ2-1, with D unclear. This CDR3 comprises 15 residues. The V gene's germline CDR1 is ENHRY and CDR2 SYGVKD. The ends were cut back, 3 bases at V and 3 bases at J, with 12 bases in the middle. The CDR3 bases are TGTGCCATCAGTGACCCCCGGCCCGACTACAATGAGCAGTTCTTC. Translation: CAISDPRPDYNEQFF.

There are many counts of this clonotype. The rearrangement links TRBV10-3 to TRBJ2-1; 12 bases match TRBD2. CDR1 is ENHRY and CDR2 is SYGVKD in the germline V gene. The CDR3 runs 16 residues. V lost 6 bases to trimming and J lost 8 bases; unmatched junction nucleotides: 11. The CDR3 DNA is TGTGCCATCAGGCGACTAGCGGGAGATAGAAACGATGAGCAGTTCTTC. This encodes CAIRRLAGDRNDEQFF.

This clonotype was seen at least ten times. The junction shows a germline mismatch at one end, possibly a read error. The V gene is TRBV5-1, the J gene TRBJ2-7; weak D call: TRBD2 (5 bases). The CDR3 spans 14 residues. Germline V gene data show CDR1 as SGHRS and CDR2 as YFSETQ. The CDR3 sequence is CASSLLTDSYEQHF. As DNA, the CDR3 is TGCGCCAGCAGCTTACTTACGGACTCATACGAGCAGCACTTC.

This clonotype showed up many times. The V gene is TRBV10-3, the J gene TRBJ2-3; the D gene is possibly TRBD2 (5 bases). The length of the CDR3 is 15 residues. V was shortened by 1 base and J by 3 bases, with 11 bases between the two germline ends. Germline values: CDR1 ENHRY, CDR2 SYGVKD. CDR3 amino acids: CAISELGEGTDTQYF. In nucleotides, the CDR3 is TGTGCCATCAGTGAGTTGGGCGAGGGAACAGATACGCAGTATTTT.

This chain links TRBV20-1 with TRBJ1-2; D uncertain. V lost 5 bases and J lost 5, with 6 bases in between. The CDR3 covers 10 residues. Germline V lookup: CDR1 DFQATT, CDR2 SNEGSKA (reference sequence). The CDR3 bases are TGCAGTGCTCCACGGTATGGCTACACCTTC. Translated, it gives CSAPRYGYTF.

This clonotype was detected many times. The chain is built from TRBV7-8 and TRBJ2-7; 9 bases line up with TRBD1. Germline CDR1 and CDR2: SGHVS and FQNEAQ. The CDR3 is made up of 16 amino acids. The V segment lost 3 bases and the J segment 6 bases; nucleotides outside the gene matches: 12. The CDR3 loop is CASSFLRGTGSVEQYF. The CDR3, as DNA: TGTGCCAGCAGCTTCCTCCGGGGGACAGGGTCGGTCGAGCAGTACTTC.

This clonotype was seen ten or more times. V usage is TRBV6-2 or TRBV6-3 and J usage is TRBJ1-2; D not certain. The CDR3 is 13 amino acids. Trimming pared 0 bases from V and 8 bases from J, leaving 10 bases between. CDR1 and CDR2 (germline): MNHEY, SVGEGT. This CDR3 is CASSYSTPLGYTF. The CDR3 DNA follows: TGTGCCAGCAGTTACTCGACTCCTCTCGGCTACACCTTC.

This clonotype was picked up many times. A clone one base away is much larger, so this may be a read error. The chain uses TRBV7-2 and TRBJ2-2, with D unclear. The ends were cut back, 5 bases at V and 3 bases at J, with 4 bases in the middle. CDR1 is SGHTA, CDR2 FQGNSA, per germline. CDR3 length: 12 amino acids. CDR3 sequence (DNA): TGTGCCAGCAGCCACTACACCGGGGAGCTGTTTTTT. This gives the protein CASSHYTGELFF.

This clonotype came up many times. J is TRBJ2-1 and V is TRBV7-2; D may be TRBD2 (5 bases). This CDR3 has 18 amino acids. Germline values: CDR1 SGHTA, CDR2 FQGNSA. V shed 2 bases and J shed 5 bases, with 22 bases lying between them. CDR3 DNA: TGTGCCAGCAGCTTAAGTTATGGGGAATGGACTCGTCACAATGAGCAGTTCTTC. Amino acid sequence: CASSLSYGEWTRHNEQFF.

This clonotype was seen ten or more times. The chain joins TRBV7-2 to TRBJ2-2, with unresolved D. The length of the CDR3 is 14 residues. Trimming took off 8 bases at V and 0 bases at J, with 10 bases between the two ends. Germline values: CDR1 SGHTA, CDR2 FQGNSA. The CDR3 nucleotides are TGTGCCAGCCGACTCGAATCGAACACCGGGGAGCTGTTTTTT. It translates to CASRLESNTGELFF.

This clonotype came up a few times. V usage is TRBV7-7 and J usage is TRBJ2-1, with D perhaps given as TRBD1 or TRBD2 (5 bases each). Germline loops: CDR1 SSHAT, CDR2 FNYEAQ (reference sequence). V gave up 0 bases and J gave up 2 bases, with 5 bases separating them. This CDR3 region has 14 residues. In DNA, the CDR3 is TGTGCCAGCAGCTTAGCGGGGGCCTACAATGAGCAGTTCTTC. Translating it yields CASSLAGAYNEQFF.

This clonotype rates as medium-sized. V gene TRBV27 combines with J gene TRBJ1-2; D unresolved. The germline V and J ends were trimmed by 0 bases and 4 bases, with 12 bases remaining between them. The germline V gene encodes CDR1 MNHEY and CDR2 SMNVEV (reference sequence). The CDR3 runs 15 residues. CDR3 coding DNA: TGTGCCAGCAGTTTATCGAAAGGAAGATTCTATGGCTACACCTTC. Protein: CASSLSKGRFYGYTF.

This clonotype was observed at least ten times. The CDR3 nucleotides read TGTGCCAGCAGAACGGGACGTGGGACCCAGTACTTC. Protein: CASRTGRGTQYF. The V call is TRBV6-2 or TRBV6-3, the J call TRBJ2-5; D might be TRBD1 or TRBD2, each matching 5 bases. The CDR3 totals 12 residues. Per germline, CDR1 MNHEY and CDR2 SVGEGT. With 6 bases removed from V and 7 bases from J, the gap between germline ends came to 12 bases.

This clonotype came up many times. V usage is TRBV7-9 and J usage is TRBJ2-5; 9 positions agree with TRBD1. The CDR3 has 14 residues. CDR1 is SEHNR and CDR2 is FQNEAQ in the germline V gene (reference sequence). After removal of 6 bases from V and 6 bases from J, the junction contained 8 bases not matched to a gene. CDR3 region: CASRPGQGSKTQYF. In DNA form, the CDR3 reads TGTGCCAGCAGACCCGGACAGGGGTCAAAGACCCAGTACTTC.

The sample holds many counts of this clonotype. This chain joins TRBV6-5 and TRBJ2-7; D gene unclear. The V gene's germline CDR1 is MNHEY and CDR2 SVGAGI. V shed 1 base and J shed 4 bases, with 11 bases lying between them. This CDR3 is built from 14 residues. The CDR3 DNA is TGTGCCAGCAGTTACTTATCCGGGCGATACGAGCAGTACTTC. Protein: CASSYLSGRYEQYF.

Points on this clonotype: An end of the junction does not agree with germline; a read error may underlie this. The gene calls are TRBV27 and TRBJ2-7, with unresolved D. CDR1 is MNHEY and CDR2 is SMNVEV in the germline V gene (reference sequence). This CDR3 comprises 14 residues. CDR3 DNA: TGTGCCAGCAGTGCAGATGGGGAACTCTACGAGCAATACTTC. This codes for CASSADGELYEQYF.

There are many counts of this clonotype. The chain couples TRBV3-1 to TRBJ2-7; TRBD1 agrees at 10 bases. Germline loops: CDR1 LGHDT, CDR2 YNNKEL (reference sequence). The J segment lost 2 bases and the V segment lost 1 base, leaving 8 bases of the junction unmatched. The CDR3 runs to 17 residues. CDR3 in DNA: TGTGCCAGCAGCCAAGGCCTCCTGGGACAGGGGACCTACGAGCAGTACTTC. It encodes CASSQGLLGQGTYEQYF.

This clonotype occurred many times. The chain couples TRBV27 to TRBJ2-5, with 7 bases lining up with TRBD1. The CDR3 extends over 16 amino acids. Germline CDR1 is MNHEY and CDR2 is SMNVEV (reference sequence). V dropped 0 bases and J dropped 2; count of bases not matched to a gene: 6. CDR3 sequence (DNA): TGTGCCAGCAGTTTATCACCCGGGACAGCACAAGAGACCCAGTACTTC. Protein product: CASSLSPGTAQETQYF.

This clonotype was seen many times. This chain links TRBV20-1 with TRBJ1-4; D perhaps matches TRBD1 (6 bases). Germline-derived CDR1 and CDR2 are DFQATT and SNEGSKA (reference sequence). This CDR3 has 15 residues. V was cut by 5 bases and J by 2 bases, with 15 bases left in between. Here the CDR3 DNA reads TGCAGTGCTCAGACAGGAGTGGGCACTAATGAAAAACTGTTTTTT. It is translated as CSAQTGVGTNEKLFF.

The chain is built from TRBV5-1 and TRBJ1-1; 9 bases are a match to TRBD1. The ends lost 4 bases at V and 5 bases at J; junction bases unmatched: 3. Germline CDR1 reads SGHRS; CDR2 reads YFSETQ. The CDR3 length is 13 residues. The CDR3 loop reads CASSPGQGTEAFF. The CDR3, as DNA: TGCGCCAGCAGCCCAGGACAGGGGACTGAAGCTTTCTTT.

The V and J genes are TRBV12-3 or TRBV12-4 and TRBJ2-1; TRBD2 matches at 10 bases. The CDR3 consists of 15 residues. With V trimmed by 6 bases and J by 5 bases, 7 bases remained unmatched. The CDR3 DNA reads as TGTGCCAGCAGACCAAGCGGGAGGGCCCACAATGAGCAGTTCTTC. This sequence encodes CASRPSGRAHNEQFF.

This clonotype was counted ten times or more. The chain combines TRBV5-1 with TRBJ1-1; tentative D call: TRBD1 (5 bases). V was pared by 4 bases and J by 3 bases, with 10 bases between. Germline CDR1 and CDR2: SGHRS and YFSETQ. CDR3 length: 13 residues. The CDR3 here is CASSRRGDTEAFF. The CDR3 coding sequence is TGCGCCAGCAGCCGACGGGGGGACACTGAAGCTTTCTTT.

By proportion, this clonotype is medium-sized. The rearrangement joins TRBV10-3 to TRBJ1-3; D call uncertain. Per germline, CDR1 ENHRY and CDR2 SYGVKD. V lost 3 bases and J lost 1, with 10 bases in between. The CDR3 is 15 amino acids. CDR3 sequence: CAISDAPRSGNTIYF. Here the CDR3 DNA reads TGTGCCATCAGTGATGCCCCCAGATCTGGAAACACCATATATTTT.

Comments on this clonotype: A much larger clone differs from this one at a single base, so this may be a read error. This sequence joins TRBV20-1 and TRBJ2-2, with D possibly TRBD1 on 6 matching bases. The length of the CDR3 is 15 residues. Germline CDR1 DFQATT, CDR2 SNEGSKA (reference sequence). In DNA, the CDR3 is TGCAGTGCTAGAGTTACAGGGTCGGACACCGGGGATCTGTTTTTT. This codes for CSARVTGSDTGDLFF.

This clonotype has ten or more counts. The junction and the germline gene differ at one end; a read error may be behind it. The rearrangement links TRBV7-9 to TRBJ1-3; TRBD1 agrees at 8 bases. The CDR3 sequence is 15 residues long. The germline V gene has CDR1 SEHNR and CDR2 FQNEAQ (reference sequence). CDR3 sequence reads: CVSSSRGHSGNTIYF. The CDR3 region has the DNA TGTGTCAGCAGCTCCAGGGGGCACTCTGGAAACACCATATATTTT.

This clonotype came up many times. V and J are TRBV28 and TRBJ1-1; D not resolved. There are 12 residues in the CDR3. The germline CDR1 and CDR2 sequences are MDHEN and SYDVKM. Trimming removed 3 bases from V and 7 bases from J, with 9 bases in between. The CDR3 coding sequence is TGTGCCAGCAGTTTTCCTGACCGTGAAGCTTTCTTT. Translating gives CASSFPDREAFF.